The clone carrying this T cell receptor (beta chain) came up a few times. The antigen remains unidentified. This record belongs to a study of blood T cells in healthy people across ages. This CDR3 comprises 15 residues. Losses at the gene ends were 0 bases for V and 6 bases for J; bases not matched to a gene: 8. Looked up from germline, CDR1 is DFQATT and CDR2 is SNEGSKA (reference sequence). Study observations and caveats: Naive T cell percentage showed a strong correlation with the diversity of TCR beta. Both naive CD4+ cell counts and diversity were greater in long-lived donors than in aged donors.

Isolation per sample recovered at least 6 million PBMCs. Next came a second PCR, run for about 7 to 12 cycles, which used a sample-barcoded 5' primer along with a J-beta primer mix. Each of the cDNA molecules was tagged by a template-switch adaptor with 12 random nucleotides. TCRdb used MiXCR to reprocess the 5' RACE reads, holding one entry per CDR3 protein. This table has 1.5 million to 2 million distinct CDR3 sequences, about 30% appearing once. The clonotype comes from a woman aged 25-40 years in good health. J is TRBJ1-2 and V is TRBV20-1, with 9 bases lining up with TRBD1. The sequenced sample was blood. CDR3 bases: TGCAGTGCTAGAGATCGGCGACAGGGGGATCATGGCTACACCTTC. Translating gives CSARDRRQGDHGYTF.